These 16 T cell receptor beta chains were all obtained from the same sample, sequenced in a study of metastatic and nonmetastatic thyroid tumors (dated by TCRdb to 2018 to 2020). Receptor amplification or capture employed PCR. Sequencer: Illumina HiSeq 4000. TCRdb handled the public reads itself, with Q25 trimming in fastp and clone calling in MiXCR, and kept productive beta chains. The sample profile shows approximately 70,000 clones; 18% of them were found once. The biggest ten clones account for over 10% of the sample. Before undergoing thyroid surgery, none of the patients had been given any kind of treatment. Sequenced sample: blood. Receptor source: a female donor with papillary thyroid cancer or a benign thyroid nodule (not recorded which). Some clones in this sample may be carry-over from other donors' samples.

This clone was observed at least ten times. The gene calls are TRBV7-8 and TRBJ1-2; D is unclear. This CDR3 is built from 15 residues. V lost 1 base and J 5 bases, leaving 14 bases between the germline ends. Looked up from germline, CDR1 is SGHVS and CDR2 is FQNEAQ. CDR3 amino acids: CASSLVRSAVYGYTF. The CDR3 DNA follows: TGTGCCAGCAGCTTAGTAAGGTCAGCGGTATATGGCTACACCTTC.

The chain combines TRBV28 with TRBJ2-7; 7 bases line up with TRBD1. Germline values: CDR1 MDHEN, CDR2 SYDVKM. This CDR3 region has 12 residues. The V and J ends lost 7 bases and 2 bases, in that order; junction bases with no gene match: 2. The chain's CDR3 is CASTDRAYEQYF. The CDR3, as DNA: TGTGCCAGCACCGACAGGGCCTACGAGCAGTACTTC. Drawing the rest from reference TRBV28 and TRBJ2-7, the complete variable domain is DVKVTQSSRYLVKRTGEKVFLECVQDMDHENMFWYRQDPGLGLRLIYFSYDVKMKEKGDIPEGYSVSREKKERFSLILESASTNQTSMYLCASTDRAYEQYFGPGTRLTVT.

The chain links TRBV5-4 to TRBJ2-5, with TRBD2 as a possible D gene (5 bases). This CDR3 comprises 15 residues. Per the germline V gene, CDR1 is SGHNT and CDR2 is YYREEE (reference sequence). V was clipped by 0 bases and J by 4 bases, with 13 bases between them. The CDR3 region has the DNA TGTGCCAGCAGCTTGGGCTCCGGGATAGGAGAGACCCAGTACTTC. It translates to CASSLGSGIGETQYF.

This clone has a single count. A clone one base away is much larger, so this may be a read error. The sample holds other DNA sequences that translate to the same CDR3. V gene TRBV11-3 combines with J gene TRBJ1-2; D perhaps matches TRBD1 (6 bases). The CDR3 is 14 amino acids. V lost 6 bases to trimming and J lost 7 bases, with 18 bases between them. Looked up from germline, CDR1 is SGHNT and CDR2 is YENEEA. This CDR3 reads CASSPRNREVGYTF. In DNA, the CDR3 is TGTGCCAGCAGTCCACGGAACAGGGAAGTTGGCTACACCTTC.

This clone came up a few times. The chain links TRBV28 to TRBJ2-7; 8 bases agree with TRBD2. The CDR3 runs 14 residues. The germline V gene encodes CDR1 MDHEN and CDR2 SYDVKM. V trimming: 6 bases; J trimming: 5 bases; junction bases outside the gene matches: 9. CDR3: CASRHVAGLDEQYF. The DNA for the CDR3 is TGTGCCAGCAGGCATGTAGCGGGGTTAGACGAGCAGTACTTC.

V and J are TRBV2 and TRBJ1-6, with D hard to call. Germline V gene data show CDR1 as SNHLY and CDR2 as FYNNEI. Trimming left V 6 bases short and J 8 bases short, with 14 bases between. The CDR3 contains 14 residues. CDR3 sequence: CASSVTKRDSPLHF. The CDR3 coding sequence is TGTGCCAGCAGCGTAACGAAAAGGGATTCACCCCTCCACTTT. The full variable domain, in which reference TRBV2 and TRBJ1-6 provide the parts outside the CDR3, is EPEVTQTPSHQVTQMGQEVILRCVPISNHLYFYWYRQILGQKVEFLVSFYNNEISEKSEIFDDQFSVERPDGSNFTLKIRSTKLEDSAMYFCASSVTKRDSPLHFGNGTRLTVT.

This clone has more than one count but fewer than ten. The chain couples TRBV27 to TRBJ1-6; D possibly corresponds to TRBD1 (6 bases). V was clipped by 5 bases and J by 10 bases, with 15 bases between them. CDR3 size: 14 residues. Per the germline V gene, CDR1 is MNHEY and CDR2 is SMNVEV (reference sequence). The CDR3 reads CASSTGGGRSPLHF. CDR3 bases: TGTGCCAGCAGTACCGGGGGGGGCCGCTCACCCCTCCACTTT.

At least ten counts were recorded for this clone. A read error is likely, as this CDR3 ends without the conserved phenylalanine or tryptophan. No DNA is shown, since the ends of the CDR3 on it are uncertain; the CDR3 is the one TCRdb lists. CDR3 protein: CASSPGQGKLAL. The chain links TRBV5-1 to TRBJ2-7; the DNA was not compared with TRBD1, the D call given in the table. The CDR3 length equals 12 residues, ends included. Germline CDR1 and CDR2: SGHRS and YFSETQ.

The chain recombines TRBV20-1 with TRBJ1-5; the D gene is possibly TRBD1 (5 bases). The V gene lost 0 bases and the J gene lost 5 bases, with 14 bases spanning the gap. The CDR3 spans 15 residues. Germline V gives CDR1 DFQATT, CDR2 SNEGSKA (reference sequence). The CDR3 DNA follows: TGCAGTGCTAGAGAGGAGGGCAGGGTCGATCAGCCCCAGCATTTT. This codes for CSAREEGRVDQPQHF.

This clone has a count of ten or more. V and J are TRBV9 and TRBJ2-1, with D unresolved. CDR1 is SGDLS, CDR2 YYNGEE, per germline. This CDR3 is 14 amino acids long. Trimming took off 0 bases at V and 8 bases at J, with 12 bases between the two ends. The CDR3 nucleotides read TGTGCCAGCAGCGTAGCGACTTCCTGGGATGAGCAGTTCTTC. Protein sequence: CASSVATSWDEQFF.

This chain connects TRBV7-6 to TRBJ2-7; D not certain. CDR3 length: 16 amino acids. Germline values: CDR1 SGHVS, CDR2 FNYEAQ. The V and J ends lost 8 bases and 4 bases respectively, with 24 bases between them. Here the CDR3 DNA reads TGTGCCAGCGGGGTCCCACGTGGGGTCGGTGTGTACGAGCAGTACTTC. It specifies CASGVPRGVGVYEQYF. The full variable domain, rest sourced from reference TRBV7-6 and TRBJ2-7, is GAGVSQSPRYKVTKRGQDVALRCDPISGHVSLYWYRQALGQGPEFLTYFNYEAQQDKSGLPNDRFSAERPEGSISTLTIQRTEQRDSAMYRCASGVPRGVGVYEQYFGPGTRLTVT.

This clone was recorded many times. The chain is built from TRBV12-3 or TRBV12-4 and TRBJ2-7; weak D call: TRBD2 (6 bases). Trimming took 4 bases from V and 3 from J, leaving 19 bases between them. The CDR3 consists of 16 residues. The DNA for the CDR3 is TGTGCCAGCAGTTCGCTTGGACTAACACGGGACTACGAGCAGTACTTC. As protein: CASSSLGLTRDYEQYF.

The chain is built from TRBV4-3 and TRBJ2-7, with D unresolved. V was trimmed by 0 bases and J by 3 bases, leaving 12 bases between them. CDR3 length equals 15 residues. Per germline, CDR1 LGHNA and CDR2 YSLEER. In DNA form, the CDR3 reads TGCGCCAGCAGCCAAGATATCATACTCTTCTACGAGCAGTACTTC. Amino acid sequence: CASSQDIILFYEQYF.

This clone showed up just a few times. V gene TRBV5-6 combines with J gene TRBJ1-1, with D unresolved. Germline V gene sequence: CDR1 SGHDT, CDR2 YYEEEE. The CDR3 runs 13 residues. The V end lost 3 bases, the J end lost 5 bases, and 11 bases lay between the germline ends. Here the CDR3 reads CASSSGWRTEAFF. The CDR3 bases are TGTGCCAGCAGCTCAGGATGGCGAACTGAAGCTTTCTTT. Full variable domain (missing parts from reference TRBV5-6 and TRBJ1-1): DAGVTQSPTHLIKTRGQQVTLRCSPKSGHDTVSWYQQALGQGPQFIFQYYEEEERQRGNFPDRFSGHQFPNYSSELNVNALLLGDSALYLCASSSGWRTEAFFGQGTRLTVV.

This clone was seen at least ten times. The gene calls are TRBV14 and TRBJ2-3; 9 bases map to TRBD1. Germline CDR1 reads SGHDN; CDR2 reads FVKESK. This CDR3 region has 18 residues. Trimming took 1 base from V and 2 from J; bases not matched to a gene: 10. CDR3 amino acids: CASSQGARDRDPTDTQYF. The CDR3 DNA is TGTGCCAGCAGCCAAGGGGCCCGGGACAGGGACCCCACAGATACGCAGTATTTT.

This clone was seen ten or more times. The chain couples TRBV7-3 to TRBJ2-7; D might be TRBD2 (5 bases). Trimming stripped 3 bases from V and 0 bases from J, with 9 bases between. This CDR3 spans 14 amino acids. Germline loops: CDR1 SGHTA, CDR2 FQGTGA. CDR3 in amino acids: CASSLSGSSYEQYF. The CDR3, as DNA: TGTGCCAGCAGCTTGAGTGGGAGCTCCTACGAGCAGTACTTC. Combining the CDR3 with reference TRBV7-3 and TRBJ2-7 gives the whole variable domain GAGVSQTPSNKVTEKGKYVELRCDPISGHTALYWYRQSLGQGPEFLIYFQGTGAADDSGLPNDRFFAVRPEGSVSTLKIQRTERGDSAVYLCASSLSGSSYEQYFGPGTRLTVT.